The entry below gives a single T cell receptor beta chain sequence along with its context. The J segment lost 2 bases and the V segment lost 5 bases, leaving 11 bases of the junction unmatched. CDR3 length equals 16 residues. The germline CDR1 and CDR2 sequences are SEHNR and FQNEAQ (reference sequence). This table comes from immunoSEQ multiplex PCR, and its TCRdb copy is limited to in-frame clones, with some not included. This sample has about 74,000 clones, with 90% found just once. The data stem from a study of blood T cell repertoires in COVID-19. Study-wide context: Samples taken during acute and convalescent COVID-19 were collected in the United States, Italy and Spain. Sample material is recorded as cDNA or gDNA derived from T cells, B-cell-depleted T cells, or PBMCs.

This clonotype was obtained from a human donor in a cohort sampled during active COVID-19. What was sequenced was peripheral blood. V and J are TRBV7-9 and TRBJ2-7; TRBD1 matches at 8 bases. CDR3 amino acids: CASSTTGVSFPYEQYF. The CDR3, as DNA: TGTGCCAGCAGCACGACAGGGGTATCATTCCCCTACGAGCAGTACTTC. The complete variable domain, with remaining parts taken from reference TRBV7-9 and TRBJ2-7, reads DTGVSQNPRHKITKRGQNVTFRCDPISEHNRLYWYRQTLGQGPEFLTYFQNEAQLEKSRLLSDRFSAERPKGSFSTLEIQRTEQGDSAMYLCASSTTGVSFPYEQYFGPGTRLTVT.